These T cell receptor beta chains were read from a single sample in a study of blood T cell repertoires in COVID-19. Generated by immunoSEQ multiplex PCR, the TCRdb table keeps only in-frame clones and is missing some. The sample has around 180,000 clones; roughly nine tenths are singletons. The sequenced sample consisted of peripheral blood. The receptors were gathered from a man in his 70s with active or convalescent COVID-19. The CDR3 runs from the conserved cysteine through the conserved F or W. Each record gives: CDR3 length, clone size, D gene, J gene, V gene, CDR3 DNA, CDR3 protein. The D gene is left open where the match is weak. Clone size is shown for a subset of rows, as once, few, many or a class of expanded clone.

len: 11
abundance: .
d_gene: .
j_gene: TRBJ2-7
v_gene: TRBV19
CDR3nt: TGTGCCACCTCGACTAGTTCCGAGCAGTACTTC
CDR3aa: CATSTSSEQYF

len: 11
abundance: .
d_gene: .
j_gene: TRBJ2-7
v_gene: TRBV6-5
CDR3nt: TGTGCCAGCAGGGGAGGTTACGAGCAGTACTTC
CDR3aa: CASRGGYEQYF

len: 14
abundance: .
d_gene: TRBD1
j_gene: TRBJ2-7
v_gene: TRBV6-5
CDR3nt: TGTGCCAGCAGTCTCCGGGACAGCTCCTACGAGCAGTACTTC
CDR3aa: CASSLRDSSYEQYF

len: 12
abundance: .
d_gene: TRBD2
j_gene: TRBJ2-1
v_gene: TRBV28
CDR3nt: TGTGCCAGCGGCGGGAGGTCTTTTTGGCAGTTCTTC
CDR3aa: CASGGRSFWQFF

len: 15
abundance: .
d_gene: .
j_gene: TRBJ2-7
v_gene: TRBV3-1/TRBV3-2
CDR3nt: TGTGCCAGCAGCGGTAGGGTGGCGACAGGAAACGAGCAGTACTTC
CDR3aa: CASSGRVATGNEQYF

len: 13
abundance: .
d_gene: .
j_gene: TRBJ2-1
v_gene: TRBV5-6
CDR3nt: TGTGCCAGCTCGGTAGTTCTCTACAATGAGCAGTTCTTC
CDR3aa: CASSVVLYNEQFF

len: 14
abundance: .
d_gene: .
j_gene: TRBJ1-1
v_gene: TRBV10-1
CDR3nt: TGCGCCAGCAGCCCAGGGCCCAGGGCCACTGAAGCTTTCTTT
CDR3aa: CASSPGPRATEAFF

len: 16
abundance: few
d_gene: TRBD1
j_gene: TRBJ2-7
v_gene: TRBV4-1
CDR3nt: TGCGCCAGCAGCCTCTCCCCAGGGGGCGCGGGATACGAGCAGTACTTC
CDR3aa: CASSLSPGGAGYEQYF

len: 15
abundance: .
d_gene: TRBD1
j_gene: TRBJ2-1
v_gene: TRBV7-8
CDR3nt: TGTGCCAGCAGCCGCCGGGACAGGGTATACAATGAGCAGTTCTTC
CDR3aa: CASSRRDRVYNEQFF

len: 11
abundance: .
d_gene: .
j_gene: TRBJ1-4
v_gene: TRBV20-1
CDR3nt: TGCAGTGCTAGTCTGCGACATATCCTGTTTTTT
CDR3aa: CSASLRHILFF

len: 17
abundance: .
d_gene: TRBD1
j_gene: TRBJ1-2
v_gene: TRBV19
CDR3nt: TGTGCCAGTAGTTGGACAGGGGGCTTTAACCCTAACTATGGCTACACCTTC
CDR3aa: CASSWTGGFNPNYGYTF

len: 14
abundance: once
d_gene: .
j_gene: TRBJ2-3
v_gene: TRBV6-5
CDR3nt: TGTGCCAGCAGTTATGGCATTTTCACAGATACGCAGTATTTT
CDR3aa: CASSYGIFTDTQYF

len: 14
abundance: .
d_gene: TRBD1
j_gene: TRBJ2-7
v_gene: TRBV5-1
CDR3nt: TGCGCCAGCAGCCCCGGACAGGGGGCGCGGGAGCAGTACTTC
CDR3aa: CASSPGQGAREQYF

len: 14
abundance: .
d_gene: TRBD1
j_gene: TRBJ1-4
v_gene: TRBV7-9
CDR3nt: TGTGCCAGCAGCTCCGGGACAGGGAATGAAAAACTGTTTTTT
CDR3aa: CASSSGTGNEKLFF